This TCR beta chain comes out of a study of identical twins (dated by TCRdb to 2016 to 2017). About the study as a whole: To test whether fetal clonotypes persist, the study used deep sequencing on TCR alpha and beta repertoires from monozygotic twins, unrelated adults of various ages, and cord blood. To rule out contamination, the twin experiments were replicated at different times with different library preparation protocols. Study-wide findings and limitations: Because the same donors could not be followed over many years, conclusions were based on cross-sectional statistical analysis. Compared with coincidental sharing between unrelated individuals, an excess of low generation-probability sequences was observed among out-of-frame TCR alpha sequences shared between twins. Fewer insertions were carried by abundant cord blood beta clonotypes, a similar but weaker trend appeared in young adult naive repertoires, and no such trend appeared in memory repertoires. Invariant T cells such as MAIT and iNKT could partly confound zero-insertion analyses, though diverse VJ usage argued against this for most clonotypes. In beta out-of-frame sequences, excess twin sharing was weaker, because having fewer shared sequences lowered the signal-to-noise ratio. Out-of-frame TCR alpha sharing in monozygotic twins was systematically underestimated by recombination models, whereas sharing between unrelated individuals was in agreement with the recombination models.

The library relied on 5' RACE. Sequencing took place on an Illumina HiSeq 2000. A universal primer binding site was added through template switching, and the final cDNA carried a unique molecular identifier so that TCR cDNA molecules could be counted accurately. Specific primers in the conserved constant-segment region were used to synthesize first-strand cDNA for the TCR alpha and beta chains. To control for contamination, every cDNA library was double barcoded, receiving both a SMART-Mk sample barcode and Illumina barcodes. Two successive PCR steps introduced TruSeq adapter sequences along with Illumina sample barcodes. Sequencing of the TCR alpha and beta cDNA libraries was done on the Illumina HiSeq platform using custom primers. In the paper's pipeline: MiGEC processed the raw reads to extract unique molecular identifiers, while MiXCR was used to determine the CDR3 positions. Recombination models were inferred per individual with the repgenHMM and IGoR tools using an EM algorithm. The analysis of shared clonotypes was done with the tcR package in R, with sharing normalized by the product of cloneset sizes. To study raw recombination free of thymic and clonal selection effects, out-of-frame nonproductive sequences were analyzed. TCRdb reworked the public reads: Q25 trimming with fastp, MiXCR clone assembly, productive beta chains retained. Every distinct CDR3 protein forms one entry, paired with its most common genes and DNA. The V and J calls and clone size come from TCRdb's table, not from the authors' own analysis. For this sample there are 500,000 to 600,000 distinct CDR3 sequences; approximately 22% appear just once. The top ten constitute about 0.91% of the sample.

The CDR3 runs 14 amino acids, cysteine and phenylalanine included. Only CDR3 DNA remains: 42 bases, in frame from the first base. The germline V gene gives CDR1 as SGHRS and CDR2 as YFSETQ. V loses 4 bases at its end and J loses 2 bases; junction bases beyond the gene matches: 5. All donors were healthy Caucasians. Three pairs of female monozygotic twins, all aged roughly 18 to 29 years, were included in the twin cohort. Positive isolation kits from Invitrogen were used to isolate the CD4+ and CD8+ T cell populations. This clonotype was recorded a few times. Its antigen specificity is not known. No much larger clone exists at a distance of one base, and base qualities are not known. This same sample was also taken into another study, of T cells expressing NK-cell markers. As the second study states: TCR beta-chain repertoires were profiled in sorted CD3+CD56+NKG2C+, CD3+CD56+NKG2C- and CD3+CD56-NKG2C+ T-cell subsets from eight donors. Among the eight sequenced donors, only one was HCMV-seronegative, while the other seven were HCMV-seropositive. To restrict sorting to alphabetaTCR-expressing T cells, an anti-gammadeltaTCR antibody was added in several experiments. In six donors, the dominant CD3+CD56+NKG2C+ clonotypes ranked among the top 10 CD8+ clonotypes, making up about 1.0-7.5% of CD8+ T cells. Those dominant clonotypes were again the most abundant among CD3+CD56-NKG2C+ cells in a handful of donors, at about 25-65%. Whether the expanded NKG2C-expressing T cell clones were specific for HCMV antigens remained unclear. The eight sequenced donors were randomly selected healthy volunteers, three men and five women. HCMV serostatus was determined by detecting HCMV-specific IgG in serum with a commercial ELISA kit. MIGEC handled demultiplexing of the reads and grouping by UMI, while MiTCR was used to assemble and quantify clonotypes. Only TCR cDNA sequences supported by at least two reads were kept to exclude erroneous sequences. The tcR package was used for downstream repertoire analysis, and clonotypes were matched between fractions using CDR3 nucleotide sequence together with V segment. VDJmatch was used to annotate antigen specificity against VDJdb, with one amino acid substitution in CDR3 permitted.

Sequenced input: CD4+ T cells sorted from blood. This chain is built from TRBV5-1 and TRBJ2-7, with TRBD1 identical over 8 junction bases. The sequence was obtained from a woman aged 18 to 35 in good health. Here the CDR3 is given as CASSHGQGAYEQYF. At the DNA level, the sequence is TGCGCCAGCAGCCATGGACAGGGCGCCTACGAGCAGTACTTC.